What follows are 11 T cell receptor beta chains derived from one specimen sequenced in a study of vaccination effects on CD4 cells after COVID-19. Clones were read by immunoSEQ multiplex PCR, and TCRdb kept only the in-frame ones, dropping some. The sample lists around 49,000 clones, around 72% seen once, with 25% to 30% in the top ten. Pools of viral peptides were used by the ViraFEST assay to expand antigen-specific CD4+ T cells ahead of sequencing. Culturing for about ten days preceded CD4+ T cell isolation. A positive SARS-CoV-2 PCR test fell between March and December 2020. What these receptors recognize is not known. Here the sequenced sample was CD4+ T cells from PBMCs cultured with a peptide pool, taken before COVID-19 vaccination. The receptors were sampled from a human donor who had a prior SARS-CoV-2 infection.

V gene TRBV2 combines with J gene TRBJ1-1; D unresolved. V lost 5 bases and J 7 bases, leaving 11 bases between the germline ends. Germline lookup yields CDR1 SNHLY and CDR2 FYNNEI. The CDR3 spans 12 residues. The chain's CDR3 is CASSLPVLEAFF. The CDR3 coding sequence is TGTGCCAGCAGTCTACCAGTCCTTGAAGCTTTCTTT.

This chain uses TRBV27 with TRBJ2-1; weak D call: TRBD2 (6 bases). CDR1 and CDR2 from the germline V gene are MNHEY and SMNVEV (reference sequence). The CDR3 runs 15 residues. The ends were cut back, 5 bases at V and 5 bases at J, with 16 bases in the middle. This CDR3 is CASSTPRDSHNEQFF. CDR3 coding DNA: TGTGCCAGCAGTACCCCCCGGGACTCTCACAATGAGCAGTTCTTC.

This chain uses TRBV7-8 with TRBJ2-6; tentatively, D is TRBD2 (5 bases). The germline V gene has CDR1 SGHVS and CDR2 FQNEAQ. Trimming took off 3 bases at V and 0 bases at J, with 6 bases between the two ends. The CDR3 sequence is 15 residues long. The chain's CDR3 is CASSFGVSGANVLTF. The DNA of the CDR3 is TGTGCCAGCAGCTTCGGGGTCTCTGGGGCCAACGTCCTGACTTTC.

The chain recombines TRBV6-2 or TRBV6-3 with TRBJ1-4; no clear D. The CDR3 is made up of 13 amino acids. Trimming took off 0 bases at V and 8 bases at J, with 7 bases between the two ends. CDR1 MNHEY and CDR2 SVGEGT come from the germline V gene. CDR3: CASSYSSREKLFF. As DNA, the CDR3 is TGTGCCAGCAGTTACTCGAGTAGGGAAAAACTGTTTTTT.

This clone was counted once. The chain links TRBV7-9 to TRBJ2-3; the D gene is possibly TRBD1 (6 bases). V lost 2 bases and J lost 5, with 14 bases in between. Germline V gene sequence: CDR1 SEHNR, CDR2 FQNEAQ (reference sequence). The CDR3 extends over 15 amino acids. For the CDR3, the DNA is TGTGCCAGCAGCTTAAATGGGGGCGCGGGAGATACGCAGTATTTT. As protein: CASSLNGGAGDTQYF.

The chain carries TRBV2 and TRBJ1-3; maybe TRBD1 (5 bases). V was trimmed by 1 base and J by 2 bases, leaving 6 bases between them. The CDR3 is made up of 14 amino acids. Germline values: CDR1 SNHLY, CDR2 FYNNEI. The CDR3 here is CASSEGGTGNTIYF. Written as DNA, the CDR3 is TGTGCCAGCAGTGAAGGGGGGACTGGAAACACCATATATTTT.

This clone occurred a few times. The chain employs TRBV3-1 (or the pseudogene TRBV3-2) and TRBJ2-2; 8 nucleotides agree with TRBD1. V was clipped by 4 bases and J by 2 bases; unmatched bases: 3. The CDR3 extends over 15 amino acids. Per the germline V gene, CDR1 is LGHDT and CDR2 is YNNKEL (reference sequence). CDR3 in DNA: TGTGCCAGCAGCCCACAGGGGGTCAACACCGGGGAGCTGTTTTTT. Translation: CASSPQGVNTGELFF.

This clone came up a few times. V and J are TRBV24-1 and TRBJ2-1, with TRBD2 identical over 15 bases. Trimming at V came to 4 bases and at J to 6 bases, leaving 6 bases not matched to a gene. This CDR3 region has 17 residues. Per the germline V gene, CDR1 is KGHDR and CDR2 is SFDVKD. CDR3 nucleotides: TGTGCCACCAGTGAACACCGGACTAGCGGGAGGGGCAATGAGCAGTTCTTC. It translates to CATSEHRTSGRGNEQFF.

The V call is TRBV10-3, the J call TRBJ2-1, with 8 nucleotides matching TRBD2. This CDR3 has 13 amino acids. V lost 10 bases, J lost 3 bases, and 5 bases stayed unmatched. The germline V gene encodes CDR1 ENHRY and CDR2 SYGVKD. CDR3 loop: CATVAGNYNEQFF. The CDR3 region has the DNA TGTGCCACGGTAGCGGGGAACTACAATGAGCAGTTCTTC.

The J gene is TRBJ1-2, the V gene TRBV25-1; the D is unclear. Trimming took off 3 bases at V and 3 bases at J, with 11 bases between the two ends. CDR1 is MGHDK, CDR2 SYGVNS, per germline. The CDR3 spans 14 residues. The CDR3 protein is CASSEPGLDYGYTF. CDR3 bases: TGTGCCAGCAGTGAGCCCGGTTTGGACTATGGCTACACCTTC.

This clone appeared once. The V call is TRBV7-2, the J call TRBJ2-5; D is tentatively TRBD1 or TRBD2 (5 bases each). The CDR3 extends over 14 amino acids. Germline V lookup: CDR1 SGHTA, CDR2 FQGNSA. V shed 5 bases and J shed 5 bases, with 15 bases lying between them. The CDR3 here is CASSPQVGSETQYF. CDR3 coding DNA: TGTGCCAGCAGCCCACAGGTGGGGAGCGAGACCCAGTACTTC.